The entry below describes one T cell receptor (beta chain). This entry belongs to a study of cytomegalovirus exposure and HLA in healthy donors. Clones were read by immunoSEQ multiplex PCR, and TCRdb kept only the in-frame ones, dropping some. This table has under 250,000 clones, more than 75% appearing once. In germline, CDR1 is LGHNA, CDR2 YNFKEQ. Deletions cut 3 bases from V and 3 bases from J, with 11 bases between. The length of the CDR3 is 15 residues. The TCR was taken from a man aged 18 to 30 in good health and CMV-seropositive. The material sequenced was PBMCs. The chain recombines TRBV4-2 with TRBJ1-4; a possible D gene is TRBD1 (6 bases). The CDR3 nucleotides are TGTGCCAGCAGCCATTCCTCAGGGGCTAATGAAAAACTGTTTTTT. This sequence encodes CASSHSSGANEKLFF.